The 15 T cell receptor beta chains given below trace back to one sample, sequenced in a study of human T cells and chemical hapten exposure. Specified time point: pre-sensitization, week 0. Sample treatment: therapeutic diphenylcyclopropenone sensitization with weekly scalp DPC. TCRdb independently ran MiXCR on the RACE reads; one entry per CDR3 protein. The sample contains some 360,000 distinct CDR3 sequences, 4.5% to 6% of which appear only once. This specimen was whole blood, taken in connection with sensitization to the hapten diphenylcyclopropenone (DPC). These receptors were taken from a woman aged 50 to 65 with alopecia areata. Some clones in this sample may be carry-over from other donors' samples.

This clonotype was observed a handful of times. A clone one base away is much larger, so this may be a read error. The chain's CDR3 is CASSQGLADTDTQYF. DNA for the CDR3: TGTGCCAGCAGCCAAGGACTAGCGGACACAGATACGCAGTATTTT. The V gene is TRBV3-1, the J gene TRBJ2-3; TRBD2 matches at 9 bases. V dropped 1 base and J dropped 2; count of bases not matched to a gene: 1. There are 15 residues in the CDR3. CDR1 LGHDT and CDR2 YNNKEL come from the germline V gene (reference sequence).

This clonotype appeared a few times. The chain is built from TRBV7-6 and TRBJ2-2; tentative D call: TRBD2 (5 bases). V was clipped by 4 bases and J by 2 bases, with 11 bases between them. The germline V gene encodes CDR1 SGHVS and CDR2 FNYEAQ. CDR3 size: 15 residues. The CDR3 is CASSSWGVNTGELFF. DNA for the CDR3: TGTGCCAGCAGCTCATGGGGAGTTAACACCGGGGAGCTGTTTTTT. Complete variable domain (other parts from reference TRBV7-6 and TRBJ2-2): GAGVSQSPRYKVTKRGQDVALRCDPISGHVSLYWYRQALGQGPEFLTYFNYEAQQDKSGLPNDRFSAERPEGSISTLTIQRTEQRDSAMYRCASSSWGVNTGELFFGEGSRLTVL.

This clonotype was seen many times. The chain uses TRBV12-3 or TRBV12-4 and TRBJ1-1, with D perhaps matching TRBD1 (5 bases). V lost 4 bases to trimming and J lost 11 bases, with 17 bases between them. This CDR3 has 13 amino acids. As DNA, the CDR3 is TGTGCCAGCAGTTCTCAGGGAGAATGGGGGGCTTTCTTT. It translates to CASSSQGEWGAFF.

This clonotype showed up many times. J is TRBJ2-1 and V is TRBV10-3, with 9 bases that match TRBD1. Germline V gene sequence: CDR1 ENHRY, CDR2 SYGVKD. With 8 bases clipped from V and 12 bases from J, the junction kept 11 bases outside the gene matches. The CDR3 covers 13 residues. The CDR3 sequence is CAIGQGKEVGQFF. CDR3 bases: TGTGCCATCGGACAGGGGAAGGAGGTTGGGCAGTTCTTC.

The table lists this clonotype with many counts. The genes are TRBV6-6 and TRBJ1-5; D call uncertain. The germline V gene encodes CDR1 MNHNY and CDR2 SVGAGI (reference sequence). This CDR3 has 12 residues. The V end was cut by 6 bases, the J end by 8 bases, with 11 bases between. This CDR3 is CASSQDVEPQHF. The CDR3 DNA is TGTGCCAGCAGCCAGGACGTAGAGCCCCAGCATTTT.

The sample holds many counts of this clonotype. V gene TRBV5-1 combines with J gene TRBJ2-1, with a weak D call TRBD2 (5 bases). CDR1 SGHRS and CDR2 YFSETQ come from the germline V gene. V lost 7 bases, J lost 8 bases, and 28 bases lay in between. CDR3 length: 17 residues. In nucleotides, the CDR3 is TGCGCCAGCTCCCTAATAACGGCGGTCGCTGAGAGGGATGAGCAGTTCTTC. Translated, it gives CASSLITAVAERDEQFF.

Many counts were recorded for this clonotype. The CDR3 loop is CASSVRGADTQYF. In DNA, the CDR3 is TGTGCCAGCAGCGTCAGAGGCGCAGATACGCAGTATTTT. The J gene is TRBJ2-3, the V gene TRBV11-1; D ambiguous. Germline CDR1 is SGHAT and CDR2 is FQDESV (reference sequence). The CDR3 consists of 13 residues. With 5 bases removed from V and 4 bases from J, the gap between germline ends came to 10 bases.

The chain combines TRBV4-2 with TRBJ1-1; 7 bases map to TRBD1. The CDR3 has 16 amino acids. Trimming removed 6 bases from V and 5 bases from J; junction bases left unmatched: 15. Germline CDR1 and CDR2: LGHNA and YNFKEQ. CDR3 sequence (DNA): TGTGCCAGCAGTACTTCCCCTTTGACAGGGTGGACTGAAGCTTTCTTT. It specifies CASSTSPLTGWTEAFF.

The table lists this clonotype with a few counts. This chain links TRBV27 with TRBJ1-5; 7 nucleotides line up with TRBD1. The CDR3 sequence is 13 residues long. Per germline, CDR1 MNHEY and CDR2 SMNVEV (reference sequence). V lost 8 bases to trimming and J lost 4 bases; unmatched junction nucleotides: 5. The CDR3 DNA reads TGTGCCAGCGGATGGACAGGTAATCAGCCCCAGCATTTT. This encodes CASGWTGNQPQHF.

This clonotype came up many times. The chain couples TRBV13 to TRBJ1-5, with no clear D. The CDR3 has 15 amino acids. V shed 4 bases and J shed 6 bases, with 16 bases lying between them. Germline V lookup: CDR1 PRHDT, CDR2 FYEKMQ (reference sequence). The CDR3 protein is CASSSGPGRGQPQHF. CDR3 bases: TGTGCCAGCAGCTCTGGACCGGGCAGAGGTCAGCCCCAGCATTTT.

There are many counts of this clonotype. The chain links TRBV12-3 or TRBV12-4 to TRBJ2-7; tentatively, D is TRBD1 or TRBD2 (5 bases each). V shed 6 bases and J shed 4 bases, with 19 bases lying between them. This CDR3 spans 15 amino acids. The CDR3 loop reads CASSPGPGPIYEQYF. CDR3 nucleotides: TGTGCCAGCAGCCCGGGTCCGGGACCGATATACGAGCAGTACTTC.

This clonotype was recorded at least ten times. The rearrangement links TRBV7-9 to TRBJ2-2; D is perhaps TRBD2 (6 bases). The CDR3 has 16 residues. V lost 4 bases to trimming and J lost 5 bases, with 17 bases between them. Germline CDR1 is SEHNR and CDR2 is FQNEAQ (reference sequence). The CDR3 loop is CASSSTPGVRTGELFF. The CDR3 coding sequence is TGTGCCAGCAGCTCGACTCCGGGAGTTAGGACCGGGGAGCTGTTTTTT.

The rearrangement joins TRBV4-3 to TRBJ2-3; D is unclear. V was pared by 0 bases and J by 5 bases, with 12 bases between. The CDR3 runs to 15 residues. Germline values: CDR1 LGHNA, CDR2 YSLEER. CDR3 nucleotide sequence: TGCGCCAGCAGCCAAGAAAACCTCCCCGGAGATACGCAGTATTTT. Amino acid sequence: CASSQENLPGDTQYF.

This clonotype was seen ten or more times. The chain recombines TRBV11-2 with TRBJ2-6; the D gene is possibly TRBD1 (6 bases). This CDR3 is built from 17 residues. V lost 5 bases to trimming and J lost 2 bases, with 16 bases between them. In germline, CDR1 is SGHAT, CDR2 FQNNGV. The chain's CDR3 is CASSPRGDLTGANVLTF. The CDR3 DNA sequence: TGTGCCAGCAGCCCCAGGGGTGACTTAACTGGGGCCAACGTCCTGACTTTC.

The V call is TRBV2, the J call TRBJ1-1; 7 bases fit TRBD1. Germline V gene data show CDR1 as SNHLY and CDR2 as FYNNEI. This CDR3 is built from 15 residues. V shed 4 bases and J 1 base; nucleotides not matched to a gene: 6. As DNA, the CDR3 is TGTGCCAGCAGTGCAAGGACAGGAGGGAACACTGAAGCTTTCTTT. Translation gives CASSARTGGNTEAFF. Full variable domain (outside the CDR3, taken from reference TRBV2 and TRBJ1-1): EPEVTQTPSHQVTQMGQEVILRCVPISNHLYFYWYRQILGQKVEFLVSFYNNEISEKSEIFDDQFSVERPDGSNFTLKIRSTKLEDSAMYFCASSARTGGNTEAFFGQGTRLTVV.